The 30 T cell receptor beta chains given below trace back to one sample, sequenced in a study of T cell responses to AZD1222 COVID-19 vaccine. Profiling relied on immunoSEQ multiplex PCR, and the TCRdb table lists in-frame clones only, not all of them. The sample has under 150,000 clones; approximately 85% are singletons. Sequencing was performed on peripheral blood, taken 28 days after the second AZD1222 dose. These receptors were obtained from an adult who received the AZD1222 COVID-19 vaccine.

The gene calls are TRBV19 and TRBJ1-2, with D maybe TRBD1 (6 bases). The CDR3 sequence is 16 residues long. Trimming shortened V by 8 bases and J by 3 bases, and 22 bases separated the two germline ends. Looked up from germline, CDR1 is LNHDA and CDR2 is SQIVND (reference sequence). The CDR3 DNA is TGTGCCAGTGGGAGGGCCACAGGGACCATTTACTATGGCTACACCTTC. Its translation: CASGRATGTIYYGYTF.

This chain uses TRBV6-5 with TRBJ2-7; 9 bases are a match to TRBD2. This CDR3 is 15 amino acids long. Unmatched junction bases numbered 10, after V lost 5 bases and J lost 5 bases. The germline V gene has CDR1 MNHEY and CDR2 SVGAGI. CDR3 in amino acids: CASSTPALAGHEQYF. CDR3 nucleotides: TGTGCCAGCAGTACCCCGGCGCTAGCGGGACACGAGCAGTACTTC.

The rearrangement links TRBV18 to TRBJ1-1; D uncertain. This CDR3 is built from 13 residues. V was cut by 3 bases and J by 0 bases, with 5 bases left in between. Germline CDR1 reads KGHSH; CDR2 reads LQKENI. The CDR3 spells CASSPSLNTEAFF. The DNA for the CDR3 is TGTGCCAGCTCACCGTCCTTGAACACTGAAGCTTTCTTT.

The V and J genes are TRBV27 and TRBJ2-5; 10 nucleotides match TRBD2. Germline CDR1 is MNHEY and CDR2 is SMNVEV (reference sequence). The CDR3 length is 14 residues. J lost 7 bases, V lost 6 bases, and 8 bases had no gene match. CDR3 DNA sequence: TGTGCCAGCAGAGAAAGGACTAGCGGTCGGACCCAGTACTTC. Its translation is CASRERTSGRTQYF.

This clone was recorded once. V and J are TRBV27 and TRBJ2-7, with 9 bases fitting TRBD2. Germline V gene sequence: CDR1 MNHEY, CDR2 SMNVEV (reference sequence). The CDR3 extends over 15 amino acids. V lost 6 bases, J lost 0 bases, and 6 bases stayed unmatched. The CDR3 region has the DNA TGTGCCAGCAGAGGGGGTAGCGGGAGCTCCTACGAGCAGTACTTC. It is translated as CASRGGSGSSYEQYF.

This clone was detected only a few times. The chain recombines TRBV7-9 with TRBJ2-7; 11 bases are a match to TRBD1. The length of the CDR3 is 15 residues. Losses at the gene ends were 3 bases for V and 5 bases for J; bases not matched to a gene: 6. Germline CDR1 is SEHNR and CDR2 is FQNEAQ (reference sequence). The CDR3 loop is CASSFSGQGADEQYF. CDR3 coding DNA: TGTGCCAGCAGCTTCAGCGGACAGGGGGCTGACGAGCAGTACTTC.

This rearrangement joins TRBV16 to TRBJ2-7; 7 bases match TRBD1. There are 16 residues in the CDR3. V shed 1 base and J 0 bases; nucleotides not matched to a gene: 6. Germline CDR1 KGHSY, CDR2 FQNENV. For the CDR3, the DNA is TGTGCCAGCAGCCAATTCAAGACAGGGAGCTCCTACGAGCAGTACTTC. This encodes CASSQFKTGSSYEQYF.

The rearrangement joins TRBV6-5 to TRBJ1-5, with D possibly being TRBD1 (6 bases). The germline V and J ends were trimmed by 6 bases and 3 bases, with 12 bases remaining between them. This CDR3 spans 14 amino acids. CDR1 and CDR2 (germline): MNHEY, SVGAGI. The CDR3 region has the DNA TGTGCCAGCAGAAAAGGACAGCTCAATCAGCCCCAGCATTTT. This encodes CASRKGQLNQPQHF.

This clone showed up just a few times. V gene TRBV4-1 combines with J gene TRBJ2-3; 10 nucleotides agree with TRBD2. This CDR3 contains 17 residues. With V trimmed by 2 bases and J by 2 bases, 7 bases remained unmatched. Germline CDR1 MGHRA, CDR2 YSYEKL. The CDR3 reads CASSQTSSGSYTDTQYF. DNA for the CDR3: TGCGCCAGCAGCCAAACCTCTAGCGGGAGTTACACAGATACGCAGTATTTT.

This clone was seen just once. The V call is TRBV7-6, the J call TRBJ1-5, with 8 positions matching TRBD1. The CDR3 contains 15 residues. Per germline, CDR1 SGHVS and CDR2 FNYEAQ. The trim removed 1 base at V and 4 bases at J, leaving 3 bases unmatched. CDR3 in amino acids: CASSLGTGPNQPQHF. The CDR3 DNA is TGTGCCAGCAGCTTAGGGACAGGGCCTAATCAGCCCCAGCATTTT.

V is TRBV30 and J is TRBJ2-7, with TRBD1 as a possible D gene (6 bases). CDR1 is GTSNPN, CDR2 SVGIG, per germline (reference sequence). V gave up 0 bases and J gave up 7 bases, with 19 bases separating them. This CDR3 is 15 amino acids long. The CDR3 coding sequence is TGTGCCTGGAGTGTGGGGACATCGACATCGAGGGAGCAGTACTTC. This encodes CAWSVGTSTSREQYF.

The chain carries TRBV10-3 and TRBJ1-2; tentatively, D is TRBD1 (6 bases). Germline lookup yields CDR1 ENHRY and CDR2 SYGVKD. The V gene lost 7 bases and the J gene lost 7 bases, with 13 bases spanning the gap. The CDR3 contains 12 residues. CDR3 nucleotide sequence: TGTGCCATCAACTCAGGGGCGGGTGGCTACACCTTC. Its protein is CAINSGAGGYTF.

Relative to its sample, this clone is medium-sized. The CDR3 nucleotides read TGTGCCAGCAGCCAAGAGGATTCGGGTGGGATTAACTATGGCTACACCTTC. Its translation is CASSQEDSGGINYGYTF. The chain links TRBV3-1 (or the pseudogene TRBV3-2) to TRBJ1-2; D is uncertain. Trimming removed 0 bases from V and 1 base from J, with 15 bases in between. The CDR3 length is 17 residues. The germline V gene has CDR1 LGHDT and CDR2 YNNKEL (reference sequence).

The rearrangement joins TRBV29-1 to TRBJ1-5, with a possible D match to TRBD1 (6 bases). Germline assignment: CDR1 SQVTM and CDR2 ANQGSEA. The CDR3 sequence is 14 residues long. V was clipped by 6 bases and J by 1 base, with 13 bases between them. The CDR3 DNA is TGCAGCGTCCTCGGCGGGGGCAGCAATCAGCCCCAGCATTTT. Amino acid sequence: CSVLGGGSNQPQHF.

The chain uses TRBV7-2 and TRBJ2-1; either TRBD1 or TRBD2 may fit D (5 bases each). This CDR3 is 15 amino acids long. Germline CDR1 is SGHTA and CDR2 is FQGNSA. Trimming left V 5 bases short and J 1 base short, with 12 bases between. CDR3 bases: TGTGCCAGCAGCCCGTGGGACCAGTCCTACAATGAGCAGTTCTTC. Protein product: CASSPWDQSYNEQFF.

The chain joins TRBV9 to TRBJ2-2; perhaps TRBD1 as D (6 bases). CDR1 and CDR2 from the germline V gene are SGDLS and YYNGEE. This CDR3 region has 15 residues. V shed 4 bases and J shed 3 bases, with 13 bases lying between them. The CDR3 is CASSLPGTHTGELFF. Written as DNA, the CDR3 is TGTGCCAGCAGCCTCCCCGGGACACACACCGGGGAGCTGTTTTTT.

The chain employs TRBV19 and TRBJ1-5, with D possibly matching TRBD1 (5 bases). The CDR3 is 16 amino acids. The V gene lost 6 bases and the J gene lost 7 bases, with 22 bases spanning the gap. CDR1 and CDR2 (germline): LNHDA, SQIVND (reference sequence). CDR3 in amino acids: CASSPTGTARGQPQHF. In DNA form, the CDR3 reads TGTGCCAGTAGCCCTACCGGGACCGCCCGAGGACAGCCCCAGCATTTT.

This clone has only a few counts. This chain connects TRBV5-1 to TRBJ2-1; 10 nucleotides align to TRBD2. The CDR3 consists of 19 residues. The germline CDR1 and CDR2 sequences are SGHRS and YFSETQ. V trimming: 0 bases; J trimming: 5 bases; junction bases outside the gene matches: 14. Here the CDR3 reads CASSLVASGSYGGDNEQFF. In nucleotides, the CDR3 is TGCGCCAGCAGCTTGGTGGCTAGCGGGAGTTATGGCGGCGACAATGAGCAGTTCTTC.

This chain connects TRBV11-1 to TRBJ2-3; D possibly uses TRBD1 or TRBD2 (5 bases each). This CDR3 comprises 15 residues. V lost 1 base to trimming and J lost 2 bases, with 10 bases between them. Germline V lookup: CDR1 SGHAT, CDR2 FQDESV (reference sequence). For the CDR3, the DNA is TGTGCCAGCAGCTTAGACCCCGGGGCCACAGATACGCAGTATTTT. Amino acids: CASSLDPGATDTQYF.

The V and J genes are TRBV7-8 and TRBJ1-2; D remains unclear. The CDR3 is 15 amino acids. Germline V lookup: CDR1 SGHVS, CDR2 FQNEAQ. V lost 3 bases and J lost 4, with 15 bases in between. The CDR3 reads CASSFMLLSIYGYTF. The CDR3 bases are TGTGCCAGCAGCTTTATGCTGCTCAGTATCTATGGCTACACCTTC.

The chain has TRBV3-1 (or the pseudogene TRBV3-2) and TRBJ2-7; 12 nucleotides agree with TRBD1. The CDR3 runs to 18 residues. The trim removed 3 bases at V and 2 bases at J, leaving 11 bases unmatched. Germline CDR1 reads LGHDT; CDR2 reads YNNKEL (reference sequence). This CDR3 reads CASSHRDRGRYSTYEQYF. The CDR3 DNA follows: TGTGCCAGCAGCCACCGGGACAGGGGGCGGTATTCGACCTACGAGCAGTACTTC.

This chain joins TRBV11-2 and TRBJ1-4, with 12 bases identical to TRBD1. Per germline, CDR1 SGHAT and CDR2 FQNNGV. The CDR3 totals 16 residues. Trimming cost V 4 bases and J 7 bases; bases outside gene matches: 7. The CDR3 coding sequence is TGTGCCAGCAGCTCGGGACAGGGGGCGATGAGTGAAAAACTGTTTTTT. Translated, it gives CASSSGQGAMSEKLFF. Full variable domain (rest looked up from reference TRBV11-2 and TRBJ1-4): EAGVAQSPRYKIIEKRQSVAFWCNPISGHATLYWYQQILGQGPKLLIQFQNNGVVDDSQLPKDRFSAERLKGVDSTLKIQPAKLEDSAVYLCASSSGQGAMSEKLFFGSGTQLSVL.

About this clone itself: The sample has other DNA sequences that encode this CDR3 too. The V and J genes are TRBV3-1 (or the pseudogene TRBV3-2) and TRBJ2-1; no clear D. The CDR3 contains 12 residues. The ends were cut back, 4 bases at V and 5 bases at J, with 6 bases in the middle. Germline values: CDR1 LGHDT, CDR2 YNNKEL (reference sequence). The CDR3 protein is CASSRTNNEQFF. The CDR3 DNA reads as TGTGCCAGCAGCCGCACGAACAATGAGCAGTTCTTC.

This rearrangement joins TRBV10-3 to TRBJ1-2, with TRBD1 as a possible D gene (6 bases). Trimming removed 6 bases from V and 6 bases from J, with 14 bases in between. Per germline, CDR1 ENHRY and CDR2 SYGVKD. This CDR3 comprises 13 residues. DNA of the CDR3: TGTGCCATCAGACTACAGGGAAACGATGGCTACACCTTC. This gives the protein CAIRLQGNDGYTF.

This chain links TRBV19 with TRBJ1-4, with 7 bases matching TRBD1. Per germline, CDR1 LNHDA and CDR2 SQIVND (reference sequence). Unmatched junction bases numbered 12, after V lost 6 bases and J lost 5 bases. This CDR3 has 16 residues. This CDR3 is CASSPSAQGQNEKLFF. The CDR3 bases are TGTGCCAGTAGCCCGTCGGCACAGGGGCAGAATGAAAAACTGTTTTTT.

This clone was recorded once. CDR3 residues: CASSPLGQVLAYGYTF. As DNA, the CDR3 is TGTGCCAGCAGCCCTCTCGGACAGGTACTCGCCTATGGCTACACCTTC. V usage is TRBV6-6 and J usage is TRBJ1-2; 7 bases map to TRBD1. Germline V gene sequence: CDR1 MNHNY, CDR2 SVGAGI (reference sequence). J gave up 4 bases and V 6 bases, and 14 bases lay outside the gene matches. The CDR3 covers 16 residues.

The chain employs TRBV5-5 and TRBJ2-7, with D maybe TRBD1 (7 bases). This CDR3 is 15 amino acids long. Germline CDR1 and CDR2: SGHKS and YYEKEE (reference sequence). With 5 bases removed from V and 2 bases from J, the gap between germline ends came to 17 bases. For the CDR3, the DNA is TGTGCCAGCAGGTCGCGGGGACAGACCACCTACGAGCAGTACTTC. Encoded protein: CASRSRGQTTYEQYF.

The chain is built from TRBV6-4 and TRBJ1-4; 7 bases match TRBD1. This CDR3 is 14 amino acids long. Germline assignment: CDR1 MRHNA and CDR2 SNTAGT. The ends lost 3 bases at V and 10 bases at J; junction bases unmatched: 8. The CDR3 coding sequence is TGTGCCAGCAGTGATCGGGTAGGGGGCGGAAAACTGTTTTTT. Translating it yields CASSDRVGGGKLFF.

The chain recombines TRBV2 with TRBJ2-6; a weak D match, TRBD2 (5 bases). Germline values: CDR1 SNHLY, CDR2 FYNNEI. The CDR3 contains 13 residues. V shed 9 bases and J shed 1 base, with 7 bases lying between them. In DNA, the CDR3 is TGTGCCAGGGACTCTTCTGGGGCCAACGTCCTGACTTTC. Translated, it gives CARDSSGANVLTF.

V and J are TRBV11-3 and TRBJ1-2; D gene ambiguous. The germline V gene has CDR1 SGHNT and CDR2 YENEEA. With 3 bases removed from V and 4 bases from J, the gap between germline ends came to 9 bases. CDR3 length: 13 amino acids. As DNA, the CDR3 is TGTGCCAGCAGCTTCCGCGGAGGCTATGGCTACACCTTC. Translated: CASSFRGGYGYTF.